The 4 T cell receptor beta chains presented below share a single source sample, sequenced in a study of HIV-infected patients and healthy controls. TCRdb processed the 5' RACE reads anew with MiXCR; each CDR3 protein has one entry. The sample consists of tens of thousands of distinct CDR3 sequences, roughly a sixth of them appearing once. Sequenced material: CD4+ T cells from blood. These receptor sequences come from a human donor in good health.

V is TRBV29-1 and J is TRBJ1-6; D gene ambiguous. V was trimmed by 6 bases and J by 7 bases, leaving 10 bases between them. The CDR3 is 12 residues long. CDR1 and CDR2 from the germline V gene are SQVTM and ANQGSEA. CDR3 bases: TGCAGCGTGAAGGACCAGAATTCACCCCTCCACTTT. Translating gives CSVKDQNSPLHF.

CDR3: CAISELGGQKSTEAFF. CDR3 sequence (DNA): TGTGCCATCAGTGAGTTGGGGGGCCAAAAGAGCACTGAAGCTTTCTTT. The chain couples TRBV10-3 to TRBJ1-1; D possibly corresponds to TRBD1 (6 bases). V shed 1 base and J shed 4 bases, with 16 bases lying between them. CDR1 and CDR2 (germline): ENHRY, SYGVKD. CDR3 length equals 16 residues.

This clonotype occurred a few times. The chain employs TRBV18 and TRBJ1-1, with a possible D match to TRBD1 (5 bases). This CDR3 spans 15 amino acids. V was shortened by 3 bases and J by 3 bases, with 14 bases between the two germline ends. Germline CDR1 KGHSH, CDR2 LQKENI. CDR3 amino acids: CASSPLALGDTEAFF. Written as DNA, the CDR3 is TGTGCCAGCTCACCTTTGGCCCTAGGGGACACTGAAGCTTTCTTT. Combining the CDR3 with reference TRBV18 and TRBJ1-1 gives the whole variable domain NAGVMQNPRHLVRRRGQEARLRCSPMKGHSHVYWYRQLPEEGLKFMVYLQKENIIDESGMPKERFSAEFPKEGPSILRIQQVVRGDSAAYFCASSPLALGDTEAFFGQGTRLTVV.

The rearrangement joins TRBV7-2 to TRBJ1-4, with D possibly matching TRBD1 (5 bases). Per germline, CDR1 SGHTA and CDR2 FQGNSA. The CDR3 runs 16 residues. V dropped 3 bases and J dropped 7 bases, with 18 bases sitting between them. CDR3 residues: CASSFTDAGLREKLFF. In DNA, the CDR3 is TGTGCCAGCAGCTTTACGGACGCAGGGCTGCGTGAAAAACTGTTTTTT.